This T cell receptor beta chain was recorded in a study of Ad26.COV2.S vaccination and SARS-CoV-2 variants. On this clone: Antigen: not known.

Treatment in this sample: around 19 received Ad26.COV2.S at low or high dose, single or two shots; about 5 received placebo; per-sample allocation not given. After the first vaccine or placebo injection, samples were drawn on day 63. Spike of the Wuhan-strain SARS-CoV-2 was expressed by an Ad26 vector, which formed the vaccine. V lost 5 bases and J 1 base, leaving 14 bases between the germline ends. Germline V CDR1 and CDR2: LGHNA, YNFKEQ. This CDR3 comprises 15 residues. Assay: immunoSEQ multiplex PCR; the TCRdb copy retains only in-frame clones and omits some. The sample has a few hundred thousand clones; 70% to 90% are singletons. Study-wide points: Possibly, TCR breadth and depth analyses underestimated total T cell responses. Vaccine and placebo groups showed comparable non-spike TCR breadth. A substantial breadth of spike-specific CD8+ and CD4+ T cell responses after vaccination has been reported.

This material consisted of peripheral blood, taken in a trial of Ad26.COV2.S vaccine versus placebo. The chain links TRBV4-2 to TRBJ1-1, with a tentative D call TRBD1 (5 bases). This receptor was identified in a person aged 18-60 years who received the Ad26.COV2.S COVID-19 vaccine or a placebo. The CDR3 bases are TGTGCCAGCAGCTACCGCAGGGTGCGGAACACTGAAGCTTTCTTT. Its translation: CASSYRRVRNTEAFF.